A single sample is the source of the 15 T cell receptor beta chains below, sequenced in a study of blood T cells in healthy people across ages. The use of a sample-barcoded 5' primer and a J-beta primer mix characterized a second PCR of roughly 6 to 12 cycles. MiXCR was run by TCRdb on the 5' RACE reads, yielding one entry per CDR3 protein. This table has some 1.5 million distinct CDR3 sequences, about 30% appearing once. Sample: blood. These receptors originate from a woman aged 25 to 39 in good health.

The chain links TRBV5-1 to TRBJ2-3; the match to TRBD2 covers 9 bases. This CDR3 is 15 amino acids long. Germline values: CDR1 SGHRS, CDR2 YFSETQ. The V and J ends lost 4 bases and 4 bases, in that order; junction bases with no gene match: 7. CDR3: CASSTPSGDADTQYF. The DNA for the CDR3 is TGCGCCAGCAGCACCCCTAGCGGGGATGCAGATACGCAGTATTTT. Together with reference TRBV5-1 and TRBJ2-3, the CDR3 gives the full variable domain: KAGVTQTPRYLIKTRGQQVTLSCSPISGHRSVSWYQQTPGQGLQFLFEYFSETQRNKGNFPGRFSGRQFSNSRSEMNVSTLELGDSALYLCASSTPSGDADTQYFGPGTRLTVL.

The chain recombines TRBV9 with TRBJ2-3, with D maybe TRBD1 (5 bases). This CDR3 has 16 residues. The V end lost 4 bases, the J end lost 1 base, and 16 bases lay between the germline ends. Per germline, CDR1 SGDLS and CDR2 YYNGEE. DNA of the CDR3: TGTGCCAGCAGCACCAGCCAGGGTTATGGCACAGATACGCAGTATTTT. Protein product: CASSTSQGYGTDTQYF.

This clonotype was counted ten times or more. The genes are TRBV10-3 and TRBJ2-7; TRBD2 agrees at 8 bases. The CDR3 sequence is 15 residues long. V lost 4 bases, J lost 3 bases, and 8 bases stayed unmatched. Germline loops: CDR1 ENHRY, CDR2 SYGVKD. Written as DNA, the CDR3 is TGTGCCATCAGTGCTCCGGGACTAGGAGACTACGAGCAGTACTTC. Protein product: CAISAPGLGDYEQYF.

This chain uses TRBV6-2 or TRBV6-3 with TRBJ2-2; 8 bases are shared with TRBD1. The V segment lost 4 bases and the J segment 8 bases; nucleotides outside the gene matches: 12. CDR1 and CDR2 (germline): MNHEY, SVGEGT. This CDR3 spans 16 amino acids. The CDR3 here is CASSSSGQVDRGELFF. The DNA of the CDR3 is TGTGCCAGCAGTTCCTCGGGACAGGTCGATCGAGGGGAGCTGTTTTTT.

The chain uses TRBV6-1 and TRBJ2-1; TRBD2 is a possible D gene (6 bases). Germline assignment: CDR1 MNHNS and CDR2 SASEGT. Trimming stripped 1 base from V and 7 bases from J, with 23 bases between. This CDR3 region has 18 residues. CDR3 DNA: TGTGCCAGCAGTGAAGAGGAGGATAGTCCGGGAGCTCGGAATGAGCAGTTCTTC. Protein: CASSEEEDSPGARNEQFF.

This clonotype was found a few times. This rearrangement joins TRBV7-3 to TRBJ2-1; D is uncertain. The V gene lost 0 bases and the J gene lost 6 bases, with 6 bases spanning the gap. The CDR3 covers 13 residues. Looked up from germline, CDR1 is SGHTA and CDR2 is FQGTGA. In DNA form, the CDR3 reads TGTGCCAGCAGCTTAACTGCGGCCAATGAGCAGTTCTTC. Protein sequence: CASSLTAANEQFF.

The table lists this clonotype with a few counts. This rearrangement joins TRBV29-1 to TRBJ1-5, with D uncertain. V lost 4 bases to trimming and J lost 10 bases, with 17 bases between them. There are 13 residues in the CDR3. CDR1 is SQVTM and CDR2 is ANQGSEA in the germline V gene. CDR3 residues: CSVAAAGDDPQHF. The CDR3 bases are TGCAGCGTTGCAGCGGCAGGTGATGATCCCCAGCATTTT.

This clonotype was found many times. The V gene is TRBV5-1, the J gene TRBJ2-3; possibly TRBD2 for D (5 bases). V lost 4 bases and J 3 bases, leaving 12 bases between the germline ends. Germline assignment: CDR1 SGHRS and CDR2 YFSETQ. This CDR3 is 14 amino acids long. The CDR3 bases are TGCGCCAGCAGCGTTACCGGGATTACAGATACGCAGTATTTT. Amino acids: CASSVTGITDTQYF.

The CDR3 sequence is CSVAGPGPLANYGYTF. For the CDR3, the DNA is TGCAGCGTCGCCGGCCCAGGACCCCTGGCTAACTATGGCTACACCTTC. This sequence joins TRBV29-1 and TRBJ1-2; unclear D gene. From germline, CDR1 is SQVTM and CDR2 ANQGSEA. The V end was cut by 6 bases, the J end by 0 bases, with 20 bases between. CDR3 length: 16 amino acids.

On this clonotype itself: A much larger clone sits a single nucleotide away, making a read error possible. The chain combines TRBV5-1 with TRBJ2-3; 9 bases agree with TRBD1. Germline CDR1 is SGHRS and CDR2 is YFSETQ. The CDR3 sequence is 15 residues long. This chain's CDR3 is CTSTTGGDGTDTQYF. CDR3 sequence (DNA): TGCACCAGCACAACAGGGGGCGACGGCACAGATACGCAGTATTTT.

The chain links TRBV15 to TRBJ1-1; the D gene is possibly TRBD1 (6 bases). Germline CDR1 reads LNHNV; CDR2 reads YYDKDF (reference sequence). V shed 8 bases and J shed 5 bases, with 15 bases lying between them. This CDR3 is 13 amino acids long. The CDR3 DNA is TGTGCCACCGTGAGGGGGATAGGTACTGAAGCTTTCTTT. Translated: CATVRGIGTEAFF. Variable domain in full (rest from reference TRBV15 and TRBJ1-1): DAMVIQNPRYQVTQFGKPVTLSCSQTLNHNVMYWYQQKSSQAPKLLFHYYDKDFNNEADTPDNFQSRRPNTSFCFLDIRSPGLGDTAMYLCATVRGIGTEAFFGQGTRLTVV.

The V gene is TRBV7-9, the J gene TRBJ2-1, with 7 positions matching TRBD2. Germline trimming cut 4 bases from V and 3 bases from J; bases unmatched to any gene: 6. The CDR3 is 15 residues long. The germline V gene has CDR1 SEHNR and CDR2 FQNEAQ (reference sequence). This CDR3 reads CASSSRGDYYNEQFF. CDR3 DNA sequence: TGTGCCAGCAGCTCCCGCGGGGACTACTACAATGAGCAGTTCTTC.

The V gene is TRBV3-1, the J gene TRBJ2-5; 14 bases line up with TRBD2. Losses at the gene ends were 4 bases for V and 7 bases for J; bases not matched to a gene: 8. Germline V gene data show CDR1 as LGHDT and CDR2 as YNNKEL (reference sequence). The CDR3 extends over 16 amino acids. CDR3 sequence reads: CASSPGLAGALTTQYF. Written as DNA, the CDR3 is TGTGCCAGCAGCCCGGGACTAGCGGGGGCCCTCACGACCCAGTACTTC.

Comments on this clonotype: A read error may explain this, as a much larger clone is one base away. J is TRBJ2-3 and V is TRBV7-2; tentatively, D is TRBD2 (7 bases). Germline CDR1 reads SGHTA; CDR2 reads FQGNSA. The CDR3 covers 15 residues. V lost 5 bases to trimming and J lost 4 bases, with 16 bases between them. The CDR3 bases are TGTGCCAGCAGCCCGATGTCGGGGGGCCCAGATACGCAGTATTTT. As protein: CASSPMSGGPDTQYF.

The table lists this clonotype with a few counts. This sequence joins TRBV20-1 and TRBJ1-6; TRBD1 matches at 9 bases. Germline trimming cut 6 bases from V and 8 bases from J; bases unmatched to any gene: 5. CDR3 size: 13 residues. Germline V lookup: CDR1 DFQATT, CDR2 SNEGSKA (reference sequence). DNA of the CDR3: TGCAGTGCGACCGGGACAGGGTATTCACCCCTCCACTTT. Its protein is CSATGTGYSPLHF.